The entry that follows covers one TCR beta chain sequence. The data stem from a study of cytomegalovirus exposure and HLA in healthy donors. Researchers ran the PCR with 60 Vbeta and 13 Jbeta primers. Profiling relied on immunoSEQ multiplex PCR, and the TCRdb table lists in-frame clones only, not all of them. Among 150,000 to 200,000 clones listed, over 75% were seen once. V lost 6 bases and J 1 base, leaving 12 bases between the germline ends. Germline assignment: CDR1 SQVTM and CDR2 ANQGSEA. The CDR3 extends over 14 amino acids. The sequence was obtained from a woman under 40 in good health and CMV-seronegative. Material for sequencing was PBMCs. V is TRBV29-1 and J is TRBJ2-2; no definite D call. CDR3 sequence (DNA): TGCAGCGTGATCTCCCCGGGGAACACCGGGGAGCTGTTTTTT. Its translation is CSVISPGNTGELFF.